This TCR beta chain is from a study of PD-1 blockade in classical Hodgkin lymphoma. This clone was seen a handful of times. Its target is unknown. Trimming took off 3 bases at V and 7 bases at J, with 19 bases between the two ends. The CDR3 length is 16 residues. The germline CDR1 and CDR2 sequences are MDHEN and SYDVKM. Profiled with immunoSEQ multiplex PCR; TCRdb holds only in-frame clones, not every one. The table includes about 90,000 clones, 75% to 85% detected once. Study-level findings and limits: Those patients who began receiving nivolumab less than 1 year after ASCT had lower diversity, and they were excluded.

As to time point: cycle 4 day 1 (C4D1), after less than 7 weeks of nivolumab. The patients all showed relapse after autologous stem cell transplantation, while their brentuximab vedotin exposure varied. This chain links TRBV28 with TRBJ1-5, with D possibly being TRBD1 (6 bases). This clonotype originated in a human donor with classical Hodgkin lymphoma. Sequenced here: peripheral blood mononuclear cells (PBMCs), sampled before the fourth cycle of nivolumab. CDR3 DNA sequence: TGTGCCAGCAGTTTCCCGAGAGGGGGGTTCGCCCAGCCCCAGCATTTT. This codes for CASSFPRGGFAQPQHF.